This T cell receptor beta chain was sequenced for a study of identical twins. This clonotype was picked up many times. Its target is unknown. Study observations and caveats: In cord blood, abundant beta clonotypes had fewer insertions; memory showed no trend. Out-of-frame beta chain sequences displayed weaker excess sharing between twins. Invariant T cells like MAIT and iNKT could partly confound the zero-insertion analyses.

CDR1 SGHRS and CDR2 YFSETQ come from the germline V gene. Trimming shortened V by 4 bases and J by 5 bases, and 15 bases separated the two germline ends. CDR3 length: 15 amino acids. Template switching (which added a universal primer site) was used, and cDNA carried unique molecular identifiers. TCRdb fed the 5' RACE reads into MiXCR, producing one record per CDR3 protein. The sample lists hundreds of thousands of distinct CDR3 sequences; roughly an eighth were seen once. The same data also went into a second study, on yellow fever vaccine responses in identical twins.

This TCR was recovered from a woman in her late teens or twenties in good health. The sample comprised PBMCs. The J gene is TRBJ1-4, the V gene TRBV5-1; TRBD1 is a possible D gene (5 bases). This chain's CDR3 is CASSPNVGANEKLFF. DNA for the CDR3: TGCGCCAGCAGCCCAAACGTAGGGGCAAATGAAAAACTGTTTTTT.